This TCR beta chain was recovered during a study of T cells expressing NK-cell markers. No DNA is given; TCRdb re-called the 5' RACE reads and lists each CDR3 protein once. Its listing shows 300,000 to 450,000 distinct CDR3 sequences. The CDR3 spans 13 residues. The germline V gene has CDR1 LNHNV and CDR2 YYDKDF (reference sequence). The V and J genes are TRBV15 and TRBJ2-2. Specimen: blood T cells: a sorted CD56 or NKG2C T cell subset, CD4+ or CD8+ T cells, or bulk PBMC T cells (not recorded which). The origin of this receptor is a man aged 18-69 years in good health. The CDR3 reads CATGIYNTGELFF.